This TCR beta chain was found in a study of sequential checkpoint blockade in melanoma. The wider study: Maintenance nivolumab came after either treatment sequence.

The data were produced by immunoSEQ multiplex PCR, yet TCRdb's version contains in-frame clones alone and is incomplete. The table records some 10,000 clones, around 80% of them present only once. The treatment denotes: randomized to nivolumab then ipilimumab (arm A) or the reverse (arm B). Sorted cells were live CD3+CD8+, lacking CD19 and CD56, from PBMCs. The CDR3 has 15 residues. The germline CDR1 and CDR2 sequences are SGHAT and FQNNGV. With 1 base removed from V and 9 bases from J, the gap between germline ends came to 13 bases. This TCR was recovered from a human donor with melanoma. The chain employs TRBV11-2 and TRBJ1-6; D gene uncertain. The source was CD8+ T cells sorted from blood (inferred from file names), collected from a patient given nivolumab and ipilimumab in sequence. The CDR3 coding sequence is TGTGCCAGCAGCTTAGGATTGGGAGCCGCTTCACCCCTCCACTTT. Translating it yields CASSLGLGAASPLHF.